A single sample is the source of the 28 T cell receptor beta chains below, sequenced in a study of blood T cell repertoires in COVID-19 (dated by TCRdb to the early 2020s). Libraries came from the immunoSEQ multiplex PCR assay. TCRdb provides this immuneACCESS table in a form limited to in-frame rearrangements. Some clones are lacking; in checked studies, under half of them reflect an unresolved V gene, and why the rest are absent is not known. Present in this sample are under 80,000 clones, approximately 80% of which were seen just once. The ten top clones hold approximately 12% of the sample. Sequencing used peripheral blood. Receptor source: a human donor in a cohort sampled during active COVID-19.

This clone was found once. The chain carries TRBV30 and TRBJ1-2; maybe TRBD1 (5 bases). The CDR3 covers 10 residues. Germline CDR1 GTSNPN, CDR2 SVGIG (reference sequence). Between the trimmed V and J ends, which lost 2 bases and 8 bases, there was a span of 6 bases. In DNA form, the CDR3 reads TGTGCCTGGAGTAAGGGGGGCTACACCTTC. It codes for CAWSKGGYTF.

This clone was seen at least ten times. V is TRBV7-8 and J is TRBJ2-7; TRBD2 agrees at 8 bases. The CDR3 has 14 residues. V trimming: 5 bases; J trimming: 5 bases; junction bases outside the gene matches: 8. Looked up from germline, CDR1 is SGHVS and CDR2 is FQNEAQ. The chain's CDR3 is CASSPEAGVNEQYV. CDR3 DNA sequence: TGTGCCAGCAGCCCGGAAGCGGGAGTGAACGAGCAGTACGTC.

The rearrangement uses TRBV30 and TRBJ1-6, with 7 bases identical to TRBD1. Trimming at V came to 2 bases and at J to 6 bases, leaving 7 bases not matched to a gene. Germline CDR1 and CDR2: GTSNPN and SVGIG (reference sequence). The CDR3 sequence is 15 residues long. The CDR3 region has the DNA TGTGCCTGGAGTACGGCCGGGACAGCTAATTCACCCCTCCACTTT. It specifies CAWSTAGTANSPLHF.

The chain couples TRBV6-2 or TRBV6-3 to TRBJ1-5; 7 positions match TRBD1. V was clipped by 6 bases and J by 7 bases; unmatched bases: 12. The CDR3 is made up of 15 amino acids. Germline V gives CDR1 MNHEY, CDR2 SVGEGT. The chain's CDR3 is CASSPTGVGRQPQHF. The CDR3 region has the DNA TGTGCCAGCAGCCCCACAGGGGTTGGTAGACAGCCCCAGCATTTT.

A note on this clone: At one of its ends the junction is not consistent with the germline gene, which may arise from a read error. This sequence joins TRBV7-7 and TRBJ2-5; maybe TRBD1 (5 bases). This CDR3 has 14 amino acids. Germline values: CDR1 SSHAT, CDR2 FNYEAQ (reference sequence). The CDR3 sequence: CASSHSGFGETQYF. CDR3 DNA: TGTGCTAGCAGCCATTCAGGGTTTGGGGAGACCCAGTACTTC.

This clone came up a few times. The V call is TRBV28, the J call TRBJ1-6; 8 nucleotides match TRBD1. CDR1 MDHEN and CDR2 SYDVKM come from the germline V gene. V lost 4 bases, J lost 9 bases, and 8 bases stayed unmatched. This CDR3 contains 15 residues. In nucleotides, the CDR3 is TGTGCCAGCAGTTCCGACAGGGGCCCGGGTTCACCCCTCCACTTT. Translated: CASSSDRGPGSPLHF. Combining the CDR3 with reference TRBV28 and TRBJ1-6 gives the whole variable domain DVKVTQSSRYLVKRTGEKVFLECVQDMDHENMFWYRQDPGLGLRLIYFSYDVKMKEKGDIPEGYSVSREKKERFSLILESASTNQTSMYLCASSSDRGPGSPLHFGNGTRLTVT.

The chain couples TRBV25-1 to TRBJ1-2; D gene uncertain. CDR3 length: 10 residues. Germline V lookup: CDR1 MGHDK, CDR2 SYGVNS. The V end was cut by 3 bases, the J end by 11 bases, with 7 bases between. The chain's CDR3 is CASSDSTYTF. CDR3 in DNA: TGTGCCAGCAGTGACTCTACTTACACCTTC.

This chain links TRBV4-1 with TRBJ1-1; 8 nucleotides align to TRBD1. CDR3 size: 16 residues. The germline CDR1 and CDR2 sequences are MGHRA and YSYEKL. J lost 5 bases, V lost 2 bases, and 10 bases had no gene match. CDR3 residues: CASSQQGGRGQTEAFF. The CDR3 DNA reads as TGCGCCAGCAGCCAACAGGGGGGCAGGGGGCAAACTGAAGCTTTCTTT.

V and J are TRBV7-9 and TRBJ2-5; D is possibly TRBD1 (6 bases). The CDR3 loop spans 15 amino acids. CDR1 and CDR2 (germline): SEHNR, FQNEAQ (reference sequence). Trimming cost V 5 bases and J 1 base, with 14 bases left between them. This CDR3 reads CASSETGFRQETQYF. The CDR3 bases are TGTGCCAGCAGCGAAACAGGGTTTCGCCAAGAGACCCAGTACTTC.

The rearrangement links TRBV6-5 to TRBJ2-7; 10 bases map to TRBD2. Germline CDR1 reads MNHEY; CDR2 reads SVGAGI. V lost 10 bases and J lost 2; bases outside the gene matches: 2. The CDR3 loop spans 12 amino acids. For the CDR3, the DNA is TGTGCCACGAGCGGGGGGGCCTACGAGCAGTACTTC. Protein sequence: CATSGGAYEQYF.

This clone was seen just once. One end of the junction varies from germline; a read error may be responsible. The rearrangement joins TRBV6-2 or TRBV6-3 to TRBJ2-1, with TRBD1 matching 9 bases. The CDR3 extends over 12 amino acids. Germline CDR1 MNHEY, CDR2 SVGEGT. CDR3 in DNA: TGTGCCAGCAGTTCGCCGGGACAGGGTCAGGTCTTC. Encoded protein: CASSSPGQGQVF.

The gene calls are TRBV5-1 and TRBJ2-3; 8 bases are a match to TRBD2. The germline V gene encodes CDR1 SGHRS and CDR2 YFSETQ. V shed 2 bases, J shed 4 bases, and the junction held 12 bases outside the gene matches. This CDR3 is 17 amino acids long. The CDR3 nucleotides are TGCGCCAGCAGCTTACGGACTAGCAACCTTGGGGCAGATACGCAGTATTTT. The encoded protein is CASSLRTSNLGADTQYF.

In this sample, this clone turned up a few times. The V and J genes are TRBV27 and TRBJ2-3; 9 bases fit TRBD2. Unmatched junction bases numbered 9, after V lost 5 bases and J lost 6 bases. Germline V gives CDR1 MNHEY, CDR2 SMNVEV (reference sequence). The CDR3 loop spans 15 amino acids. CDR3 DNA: TGTGCCAGCAGTCTGCGCGGGGGGGTCCTGGATACGCAGTATTTT. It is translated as CASSLRGGVLDTQYF.

This chain's CDR3 is CASSQDRVETQYF. The CDR3 DNA reads as TGTGCCAGTAGTCAGGACAGGGTGGAGACCCAGTACTTC. The V call is TRBV19, the J call TRBJ2-5; TRBD1 matches at 8 bases. V lost 5 bases and J lost 5; bases outside the gene matches: 4. Germline loops: CDR1 LNHDA, CDR2 SQIVND (reference sequence). The CDR3 covers 13 residues.

The CDR3 DNA is TGCGCCAGCAGCCCAGGCCTGACTAGCGGTTCTAGCACAGATACGCAGTATTTT. Translating it yields CASSPGLTSGSSTDTQYF. The rearrangement uses TRBV4-3 and TRBJ2-3; the match to TRBD2 covers 9 bases. The V gene end was trimmed by 4 bases and the J gene end by 0 bases; junction bases not matched to a gene: 11. The CDR3 consists of 18 residues. Per germline, CDR1 LGHNA and CDR2 YSLEER.

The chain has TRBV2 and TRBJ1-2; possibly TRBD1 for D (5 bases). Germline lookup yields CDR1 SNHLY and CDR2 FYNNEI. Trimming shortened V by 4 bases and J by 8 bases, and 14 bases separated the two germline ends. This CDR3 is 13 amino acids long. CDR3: CASSVTENRGYTF. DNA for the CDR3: TGTGCCAGCAGTGTGACAGAGAATAGGGGCTACACCTTC.

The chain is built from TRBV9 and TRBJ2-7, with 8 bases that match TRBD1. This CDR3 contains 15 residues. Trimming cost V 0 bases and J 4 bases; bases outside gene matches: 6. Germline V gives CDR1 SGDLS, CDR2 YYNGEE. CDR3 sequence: CASSVGPGGSYEQYF. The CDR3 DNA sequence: TGTGCCAGCAGCGTAGGCCCAGGGGGCTCGTACGAGCAGTACTTC.

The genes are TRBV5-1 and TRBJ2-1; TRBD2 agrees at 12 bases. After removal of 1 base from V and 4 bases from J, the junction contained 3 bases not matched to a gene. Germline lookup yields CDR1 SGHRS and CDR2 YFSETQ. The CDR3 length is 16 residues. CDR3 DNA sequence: TGCGCCAGCAGCTTGCTAGGGACTAGCGGGTACAATGAGCAGTTCTTC. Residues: CASSLLGTSGYNEQFF.

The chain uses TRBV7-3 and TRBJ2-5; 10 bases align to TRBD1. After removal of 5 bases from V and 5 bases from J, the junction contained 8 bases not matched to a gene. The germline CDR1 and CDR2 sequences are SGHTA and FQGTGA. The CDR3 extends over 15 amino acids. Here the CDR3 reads CASSPGDRGGETQYF. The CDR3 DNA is TGTGCCAGCAGCCCCGGGGACAGGGGAGGGGAGACCCAGTACTTC.

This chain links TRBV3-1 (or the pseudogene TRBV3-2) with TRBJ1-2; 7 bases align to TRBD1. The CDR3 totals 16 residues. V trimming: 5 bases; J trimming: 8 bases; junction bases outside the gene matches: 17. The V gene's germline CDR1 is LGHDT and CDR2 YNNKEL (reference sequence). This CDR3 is CASSIVPQGTSEGYTF. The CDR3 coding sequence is TGTGCCAGCAGCATTGTACCACAGGGGACGTCGGAGGGCTACACCTTC.

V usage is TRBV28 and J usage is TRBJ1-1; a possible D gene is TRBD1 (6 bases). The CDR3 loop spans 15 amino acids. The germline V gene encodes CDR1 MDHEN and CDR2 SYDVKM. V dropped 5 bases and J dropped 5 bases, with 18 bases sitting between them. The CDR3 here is CASSPPTGMGTEAFF. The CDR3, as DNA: TGTGCCAGCAGTCCGCCGACAGGTATGGGGACTGAAGCTTTCTTT.

CDR3 region: CASRRGSYNEQFF. CDR3 nucleotide sequence: TGTGCCAGCAGGAGAGGGTCGTACAATGAGCAGTTCTTC. The V call is TRBV12-3 or TRBV12-4, the J call TRBJ2-1; D may be TRBD2 (5 bases). V was shortened by 6 bases and J by 4 bases, with 10 bases between the two germline ends. CDR3 length equals 13 residues.

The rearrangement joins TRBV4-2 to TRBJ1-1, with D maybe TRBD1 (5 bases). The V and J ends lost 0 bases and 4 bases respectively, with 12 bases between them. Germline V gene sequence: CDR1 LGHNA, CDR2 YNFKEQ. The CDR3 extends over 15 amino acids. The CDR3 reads CASSQEVGGITEAFF. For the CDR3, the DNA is TGTGCCAGCAGCCAAGAGGTGGGGGGAATCACTGAAGCTTTCTTT.

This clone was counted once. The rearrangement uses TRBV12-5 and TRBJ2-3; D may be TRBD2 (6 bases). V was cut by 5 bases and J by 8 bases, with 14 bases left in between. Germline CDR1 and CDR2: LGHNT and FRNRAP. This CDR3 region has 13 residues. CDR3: CASGPLRAGTQYF. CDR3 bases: TGTGCTAGTGGTCCCCTCCGAGCGGGTACGCAGTATTTT.

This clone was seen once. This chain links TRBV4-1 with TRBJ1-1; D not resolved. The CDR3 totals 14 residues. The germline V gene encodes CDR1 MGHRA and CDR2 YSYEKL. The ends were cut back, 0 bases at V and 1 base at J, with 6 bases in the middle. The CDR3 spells CASSQDSRNTEAFF. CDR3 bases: TGCGCCAGCAGCCAAGATTCTAGGAACACTGAAGCTTTCTTT.

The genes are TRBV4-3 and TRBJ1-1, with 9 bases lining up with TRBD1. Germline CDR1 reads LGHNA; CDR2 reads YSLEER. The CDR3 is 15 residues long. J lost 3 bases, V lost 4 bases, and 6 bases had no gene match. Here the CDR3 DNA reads TGCGCCAGCAGCCGGACCGACAGGGGGGACACTGAAGCTTTCTTT. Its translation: CASSRTDRGDTEAFF.

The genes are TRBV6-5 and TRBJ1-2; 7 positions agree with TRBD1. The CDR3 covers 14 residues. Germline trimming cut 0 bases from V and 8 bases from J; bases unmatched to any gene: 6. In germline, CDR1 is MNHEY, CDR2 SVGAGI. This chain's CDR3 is CASSYSDRVRGYTF. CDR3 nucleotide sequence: TGTGCCAGCAGTTACTCCGACAGGGTGAGGGGCTACACCTTC.

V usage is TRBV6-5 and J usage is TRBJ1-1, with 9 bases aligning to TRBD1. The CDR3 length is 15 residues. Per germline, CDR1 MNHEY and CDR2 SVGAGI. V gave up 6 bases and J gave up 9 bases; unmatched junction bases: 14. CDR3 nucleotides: TGTGCCAGCAGGATGGCTATCGGGACAGGGAACAAAGCTTTCTTT. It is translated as CASRMAIGTGNKAFF.